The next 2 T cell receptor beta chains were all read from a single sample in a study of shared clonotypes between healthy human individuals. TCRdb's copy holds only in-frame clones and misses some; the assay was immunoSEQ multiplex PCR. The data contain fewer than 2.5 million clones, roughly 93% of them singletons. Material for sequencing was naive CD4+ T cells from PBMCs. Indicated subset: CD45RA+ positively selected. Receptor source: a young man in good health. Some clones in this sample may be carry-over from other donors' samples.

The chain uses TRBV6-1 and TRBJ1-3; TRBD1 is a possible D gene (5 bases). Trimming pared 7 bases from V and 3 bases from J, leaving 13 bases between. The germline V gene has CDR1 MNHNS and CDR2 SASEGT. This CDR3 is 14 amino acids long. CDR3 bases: TGTGCCAGCACCGAGGGGATGGTTGGAAACACCATATATTTT. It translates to CASTEGMVGNTIYF.

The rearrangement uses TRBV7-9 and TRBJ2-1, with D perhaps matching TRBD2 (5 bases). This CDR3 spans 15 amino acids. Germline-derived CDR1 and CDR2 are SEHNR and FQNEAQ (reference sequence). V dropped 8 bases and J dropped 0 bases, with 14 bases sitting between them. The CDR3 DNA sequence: TGTGCCAGCCCCCCGAGTAGCGTCTCCTACAATGAGCAGTTCTTC. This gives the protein CASPPSSVSYNEQFF.